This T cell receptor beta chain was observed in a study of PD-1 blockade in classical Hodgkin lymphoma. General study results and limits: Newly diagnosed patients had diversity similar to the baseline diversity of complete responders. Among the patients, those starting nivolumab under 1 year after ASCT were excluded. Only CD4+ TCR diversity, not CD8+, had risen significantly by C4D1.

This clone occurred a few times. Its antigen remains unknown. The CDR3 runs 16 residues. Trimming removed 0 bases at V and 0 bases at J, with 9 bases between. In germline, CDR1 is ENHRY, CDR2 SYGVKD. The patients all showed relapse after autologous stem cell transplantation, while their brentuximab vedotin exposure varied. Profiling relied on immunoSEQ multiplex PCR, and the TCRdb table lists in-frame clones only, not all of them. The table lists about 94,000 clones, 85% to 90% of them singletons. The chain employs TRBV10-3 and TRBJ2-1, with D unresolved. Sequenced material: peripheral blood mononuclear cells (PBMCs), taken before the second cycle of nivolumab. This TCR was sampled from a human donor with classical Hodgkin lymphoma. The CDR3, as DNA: TGTGCCATCAGTGAGTCGGAACACCGCTCCTACAATGAGCAGTTCTTC. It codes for CAISESEHRSYNEQFF.